This T cell receptor beta chain was identified in a study of PD-1 blockade in classical Hodgkin lymphoma. Brentuximab vedotin exposure varied, and every patient relapsed after autologous stem cell transplantation. The study, taken as a whole, reports: Lower baseline TCR diversity marked trial partial responders and progressors.

The CDR3 length is 15 residues. The germline V gene encodes CDR1 MNHEY and CDR2 SVGAGI. The V gene lost 5 bases and the J gene lost 3 bases, with 14 bases spanning the gap. This clone was picked up one time. Its antigen is not identified. Repertoires were generated with immunoSEQ multiplex PCR, while TCRdb's copy carries only in-frame clones and drops some. The profile shows about 15,000 clones, approximately 80% of them singletons. The receptor's source is a human donor with classical Hodgkin lymphoma. V gene TRBV6-5 combines with J gene TRBJ2-1; the D gene could be TRBD1 or TRBD2 (6 bases each). This sample comprised peripheral blood mononuclear cells (PBMCs), obtained before the second cycle of nivolumab. CDR3 DNA sequence: TGTGCCAGCAGTAGAGGAGGGGGGTACTACAATGAGCAGTTCTTC. Amino acids: CASSRGGGYYNEQFF.